The 31 T cell receptor beta chains given below trace back to one sample, sequenced in a study of cytomegalovirus exposure and HLA in healthy donors. PCR involved 60 Vbeta and 13 Jbeta primers. Assay: immunoSEQ multiplex PCR; the TCRdb copy retains only in-frame clones and omits some. The sample consists of 170,000 or so clones, 80% of them appearing once. Input material: PBMCs. These receptor sequences come from a man aged 25-45 years in good health and CMV-seropositive.

The chain joins TRBV6-5 to TRBJ2-5; D possibly corresponds to TRBD2 (6 bases). The CDR3 totals 12 residues. The ends were cut back, 2 bases at V and 7 bases at J, with 8 bases in the middle. Germline assignment: CDR1 MNHEY and CDR2 SVGAGI. In nucleotides, the CDR3 is TGTGCCAGCAGTTACATGGGGGGGACCCAGTACTTC. The encoded protein is CASSYMGGTQYF.

The V and J genes are TRBV6-6 and TRBJ1-5; TRBD1 matches at 8 bases. This CDR3 is built from 15 residues. Germline values: CDR1 MNHNY, CDR2 SVGAGI (reference sequence). Trimming cost V 2 bases and J 7 bases; bases outside gene matches: 7. The CDR3 is CASSYTGTGDQPQHF. The CDR3 coding sequence is TGTGCCAGCAGTTACACCGGGACAGGCGACCAGCCCCAGCATTTT.

The rearrangement joins TRBV27 to TRBJ1-1; D remains ambiguous. CDR1 and CDR2 from the germline V gene are MNHEY and SMNVEV (reference sequence). Trimming left V 6 bases short and J 1 base short, with 3 bases between. This CDR3 comprises 11 residues. The CDR3: CASSQNTEAFF. In DNA form, the CDR3 reads TGTGCCAGCAGCCAGAACACTGAAGCTTTCTTT.

The gene calls are TRBV5-4 and TRBJ2-3; the match to TRBD2 covers 11 bases. V lost 4 bases to trimming and J lost 0 bases; unmatched junction nucleotides: 4. From germline, CDR1 is SGHNT and CDR2 YYREEE (reference sequence). The CDR3 has 16 residues. Here the CDR3 reads CASSRSGRASTDTQYF. Written as DNA, the CDR3 is TGTGCCAGCAGCCGTAGCGGGAGGGCTAGCACAGATACGCAGTATTTT.

V gene TRBV5-4 combines with J gene TRBJ2-3; 9 nucleotides line up with TRBD2. Germline CDR1 SGHNT, CDR2 YYREEE (reference sequence). Trimming took 5 bases from V and 0 from J; bases not matched to a gene: 10. The CDR3 extends over 17 amino acids. CDR3 DNA: TGTGCCAGCAGAGATAGCGGGGGCCCGTCTAGCACAGATACGCAGTATTTT. Translating it yields CASRDSGGPSSTDTQYF.

The rearrangement links TRBV7-3 to TRBJ2-3, with D tentatively TRBD2 (6 bases). The CDR3 sequence is 15 residues long. CDR1 SGHTA and CDR2 FQGTGA come from the germline V gene. Deletions cut 2 bases from V and 1 base from J, with 10 bases between. This chain's CDR3 is CASSLFGGGTDTQYF. For the CDR3, the DNA is TGTGCCAGCAGCTTATTCGGCGGGGGCACAGATACGCAGTATTTT.

This rearrangement joins TRBV5-1 to TRBJ1-1; 12 bases fit TRBD1. This CDR3 has 16 residues. V lost 3 bases and J lost 7; bases outside the gene matches: 10. Germline values: CDR1 SGHRS, CDR2 YFSETQ. The CDR3 loop is CASSYRDRGPLNEAFF. CDR3 nucleotide sequence: TGCGCCAGCAGCTACCGGGACAGGGGGCCCCTGAATGAAGCTTTCTTT.

This rearrangement joins TRBV18 to TRBJ2-5; D might be TRBD2 (6 bases). There are 13 residues in the CDR3. CDR1 KGHSH and CDR2 LQKENI come from the germline V gene. Trimming took off 6 bases at V and 8 bases at J, with 16 bases between the two ends. The CDR3 sequence is CASSDAGLLTQYF. The CDR3 region has the DNA TGTGCCAGCTCCGATGCGGGGCTCTTAACCCAGTACTTC.

The chain carries TRBV13 and TRBJ1-1, with a possible D match to TRBD1 (6 bases). With 2 bases removed from V and 0 bases from J, the gap between germline ends came to 16 bases. The CDR3 loop spans 17 amino acids. The germline V gene encodes CDR1 PRHDT and CDR2 FYEKMQ (reference sequence). The CDR3: CASSLPSRGLMNTEAFF. In DNA form, the CDR3 reads TGTGCCAGCAGCTTACCTTCCAGGGGCCTAATGAACACTGAAGCTTTCTTT.

CDR3 protein: CASSPGTRIRTDTQYF. In DNA, the CDR3 is TGCGCCAGCAGCCCAGGGACTAGGATCAGGACAGATACGCAGTATTTT. This chain links TRBV5-1 with TRBJ2-3, with 8 bases identical to TRBD2. The CDR3 has 16 residues. CDR1 is SGHRS, CDR2 YFSETQ, per germline. The trim removed 4 bases at V and 3 bases at J, leaving 10 bases unmatched.

V gene TRBV15 combines with J gene TRBJ2-5; TRBD2 might be the D (5 bases). The J call is in doubt because the DNA end fits TRBJ2-7 better. In germline, CDR1 is LNHNV, CDR2 YYDKDF (reference sequence). This CDR3 comprises 15 residues. The CDR3 region has the DNA TGTGCCACCAGCAGAGATGAGGGATTCACCTACGAGCAGTACTTC. As protein: CATSRDEGFTYEQYF.

This rearrangement joins TRBV19 to TRBJ2-2, with unresolved D. Germline lookup yields CDR1 LNHDA and CDR2 SQIVND (reference sequence). This CDR3 region has 14 residues. With 3 bases removed from V and 0 bases from J, the gap between germline ends came to 5 bases. In nucleotides, the CDR3 is TGTGCCAGTAGTATTACAGCGAACACCGGGGAGCTGTTTTTT. Translating it yields CASSITANTGELFF.

The chain has TRBV11-2 and TRBJ2-7, with no clear D. The CDR3 runs 15 residues. Germline loops: CDR1 SGHAT, CDR2 FQNNGV. V was cut by 1 base and J by 6 bases, with 16 bases left in between. CDR3: CASSLVDNFSAEQYF. CDR3 nucleotides: TGTGCCAGCAGCTTAGTTGACAATTTTTCCGCCGAGCAGTACTTC.

The V and J genes are TRBV7-9 and TRBJ2-1, with a weak D call TRBD2 (5 bases). This CDR3 has 17 residues. From germline, CDR1 is SEHNR and CDR2 FQNEAQ (reference sequence). Trimming cost V 2 bases and J 2 bases, with 16 bases left between them. The CDR3 nucleotides are TGTGCCAGCAGCTTACTAGCAACGACCCAGACCTACAATGAGCAGTTCTTC. Translation gives CASSLLATTQTYNEQFF.

The chain has TRBV6-1 and TRBJ2-5, with D possibly being TRBD2 (5 bases). Germline V CDR1 and CDR2: MNHNS, SASEGT. This CDR3 spans 16 amino acids. V lost 3 bases and J lost 1, with 15 bases in between. As DNA, the CDR3 is TGTGCCAGCAGTGACGGGTCGGGTGGAGGCCAAGAGACCCAGTACTTC. This codes for CASSDGSGGGQETQYF.

This clone is a singleton in its sample. At one end, the junction sequence differs from germline, possibly due to a read error. This chain connects TRBV7-9 to TRBJ2-1; 7 nucleotides line up with TRBD2. Germline V gene data show CDR1 as SEHNR and CDR2 as FQNEAQ (reference sequence). The CDR3 spans 15 residues. The CDR3 DNA reads TGTTCCAGCAAACAGTACAGCGGGACGTACAATGAGCAGTTCTTC. This encodes CSSKQYSGTYNEQFF.

This rearrangement joins TRBV7-9 to TRBJ2-5; 7 bases are shared with TRBD2. The DNA end is more similar to TRBJ2-7, so the J call may be wrong. The germline V gene encodes CDR1 SEHNR and CDR2 FQNEAQ (reference sequence). This CDR3 has 15 amino acids. The CDR3: CASSHREVDSYEQYF. The CDR3 DNA follows: TGTGCCAGCAGCCACCGGGAGGTCGACTCCTACGAGCAGTACTTC.

The chain carries TRBV19 and TRBJ1-1, with 8 bases aligning to TRBD1. The germline gives CDR1 LNHDA, CDR2 SQIVND (reference sequence). V lost 1 base and J lost 5; bases outside the gene matches: 3. The CDR3 extends over 14 amino acids. As DNA, the CDR3 is TGTGCCAGTAGTATAGCCAGGGGGCGTACTGAAGCTTTCTTT. This codes for CASSIARGRTEAFF. The full variable domain, in which reference TRBV19 and TRBJ1-1 provide the parts outside the CDR3, is DGGITQSPKYLFRKEGQNVTLSCEQNLNHDAMYWYRQDPGQGLRLIYYSQIVNDFQKGDIAEGYSVSREKKESFPLTVTSAQKNPTAFYLCASSIARGRTEAFFGQGTRLTVV.

This chain connects TRBV10-2 to TRBJ2-1; TRBD2 matches 9 bases. The CDR3 sequence is 15 residues long. Germline assignment: CDR1 WSHSY and CDR2 SAAADI. Trimming cost V 3 bases and J 6 bases; bases outside gene matches: 6. CDR3 residues: CASSESSGTGNEQFF. The CDR3 region has the DNA TGCGCCAGCAGTGAATCTAGCGGGACCGGCAATGAGCAGTTCTTC.

Written as DNA, the CDR3 is TGTGCCAGCAGCCCGACAGACGGCTACGAGCAGTACTTC. Its protein product is CASSPTDGYEQYF. The chain uses TRBV4-2 and TRBJ2-7; D might be TRBD1 (5 bases). The CDR3 covers 13 residues. CDR1 is LGHNA and CDR2 is YNFKEQ in the germline V gene. The ends were cut back, 4 bases at V and 3 bases at J, with 10 bases in the middle.

V is TRBV29-1 and J is TRBJ1-2; 8 bases map to TRBD1. Germline V gene sequence: CDR1 SQVTM, CDR2 ANQGSEA. The trim removed 3 bases at V and 7 bases at J, leaving 4 bases unmatched. CDR3 length equals 12 residues. The CDR3 DNA follows: TGCAGCGTTGATCAGGACAGGGCTGGCTACACCTTC. Amino acids: CSVDQDRAGYTF.

The chain is built from TRBV28 and TRBJ1-1, with D possibly being TRBD1 (5 bases). The length of the CDR3 is 14 residues. Between the trimmed V and J ends, which lost 3 bases and 6 bases, there was a span of 14 bases. Germline CDR1 MDHEN, CDR2 SYDVKM. The CDR3 reads CASSLAGGIPEAFF. CDR3 DNA sequence: TGTGCCAGCAGTTTGGCGGGGGGAATCCCTGAAGCTTTCTTT.

The chain joins TRBV9 to TRBJ2-2, with D hard to call. CDR1 SGDLS and CDR2 YYNGEE come from the germline V gene. There are 14 residues in the CDR3. V lost 7 bases and J lost 2, with 12 bases in between. The CDR3 here is CASGPRSNTGELFF. CDR3 nucleotides: TGTGCCAGCGGCCCCAGGTCTAACACCGGGGAGCTGTTTTTT.

This rearrangement joins TRBV30 to TRBJ1-4; TRBD1 might be the D (6 bases). Germline CDR1 GTSNPN, CDR2 SVGIG (reference sequence). CDR3 length: 13 residues. V lost 8 bases and J 7 bases, leaving 17 bases between the germline ends. As DNA, the CDR3 is TGTGCCGGACGGACAGACCGGGCTGAAAAACTGTTTTTT. Its protein product is CAGRTDRAEKLFF.

This clone was counted once. The chain is built from TRBV7-9 and TRBJ2-1; 14 bases agree with TRBD2. Germline V lookup: CDR1 SEHNR, CDR2 FQNEAQ (reference sequence). Trimming took 5 bases from V and 10 from J; bases not matched to a gene: 10. There are 16 residues in the CDR3. CDR3 sequence: CASSAQTGTSGGEQFF. The DNA of the CDR3 is TGTGCCAGCAGCGCCCAGACAGGGACTAGCGGGGGAGAGCAGTTCTTC.

V and J are TRBV29-1 and TRBJ2-6, with a tentative D call TRBD1 (6 bases). The CDR3 extends over 15 amino acids. Germline V gene sequence: CDR1 SQVTM, CDR2 ANQGSEA. V was trimmed by 4 bases and J by 2 bases, leaving 12 bases between them. CDR3 sequence reads: CSVVAGDPGANVLTF. The DNA of the CDR3 is TGCAGCGTTGTGGCAGGGGACCCTGGGGCCAACGTCCTGACTTTC.

The V call is TRBV5-1, the J call TRBJ2-1; 7 bases agree with TRBD2. V was clipped by 3 bases and J by 2 bases; unmatched bases: 5. Germline CDR1 and CDR2: SGHRS and YFSETQ. The CDR3 loop spans 15 amino acids. CDR3 DNA sequence: TGCGCCAGCAGCTCCGACGGGAGGCCCTACAATGAGCAGTTCTTC. Translation gives CASSSDGRPYNEQFF.

V is TRBV28 and J is TRBJ2-1, with D maybe TRBD2 (5 bases). The length of the CDR3 is 17 residues. Germline V CDR1 and CDR2: MDHEN, SYDVKM. With 4 bases removed from V and 0 bases from J, the gap between germline ends came to 16 bases. The CDR3 DNA sequence: TGTGCCAGCAGTTACCCACTTAGGGAGAGCTCCTACAATGAGCAGTTCTTC. Protein: CASSYPLRESSYNEQFF.

The table lists this clone with a few counts. The V call is TRBV6-1, the J call TRBJ1-1; TRBD1 is a possible D gene (6 bases). This CDR3 region has 15 residues. CDR1 is MNHNS and CDR2 is SASEGT in the germline V gene. V lost 5 bases to trimming and J lost 4 bases, with 17 bases between them. CDR3 loop: CASSTVTGFGTEAFF. The CDR3 region has the DNA TGTGCCAGCAGTACCGTTACAGGGTTTGGCACTGAAGCTTTCTTT.

The chain recombines TRBV6-5 with TRBJ2-7, with TRBD1 identical over 8 bases. This CDR3 is built from 15 residues. Unmatched junction bases numbered 8, after V lost 4 bases and J lost 3 bases. In germline, CDR1 is MNHEY, CDR2 SVGAGI. The CDR3: CASSLGQGPIYEQYF. The CDR3 DNA sequence: TGTGCCAGCAGTTTAGGACAGGGACCCATCTACGAGCAGTACTTC.

The chain couples TRBV5-5 to TRBJ2-2; D remains ambiguous. CDR1 is SGHKS, CDR2 YYEKEE, per germline (reference sequence). V dropped 1 base and J dropped 4 bases, with 14 bases sitting between them. The CDR3 covers 16 residues. This CDR3 reads CASSLFVQTTTGELFF. CDR3 sequence (DNA): TGTGCCAGCAGCTTGTTCGTACAGACCACCACCGGGGAGCTGTTTTTT.